This TCR beta chain derives from a study of T cell changes during pregnancy in multiple sclerosis. Trimming pared 5 bases from V and 2 bases from J, leaving 8 bases between. This CDR3 spans 13 amino acids. CDR1 LNHDA and CDR2 SQIVND come from the germline V gene (reference sequence). TCRdb's table, derived via immunoSEQ multiplex PCR, lists solely in-frame clones and lacks some. The sample lists roughly 100,000 clones, about 91% occurring once. The source material was peripheral blood, sampled in the second trimester of pregnancy. This TCR was recovered from a female donor with multiple sclerosis, enrolled in a pregnancy study. This chain joins TRBV19 and TRBJ2-3, with a possible D match to TRBD1 (5 bases). CDR3 nucleotide sequence: TGTGCCAGTAGTCTGACAGCCACAGATACGCAGTATTTT. As protein: CASSLTATDTQYF.